This entry lists 7 T cell receptor beta chains sequenced from one sample in a study of blood T cell repertoires in COVID-19. Repertoires were generated with immunoSEQ multiplex PCR, while TCRdb's copy carries only in-frame clones and drops some. The sample yields fewer than 350,000 clones, around 87% seen once. Sequenced input: peripheral blood. These receptors all come from a woman aged 30 to 39 who had recovered from COVID-19.

This clone was counted once. The chain has TRBV10-3 and TRBJ1-6; 9 bases agree with TRBD1. V shed 6 bases and J 8 bases; nucleotides not matched to a gene: 5. This CDR3 spans 14 amino acids. Germline CDR1 is ENHRY and CDR2 is SYGVKD. The CDR3 DNA sequence: TGTGCCATCAGGCGGGACAGGGAGGATTCACCCCTCCACTTT. Amino acid sequence: CAIRRDREDSPLHF.

The chain combines TRBV27 with TRBJ2-3; D may be TRBD2 (6 bases). In germline, CDR1 is MNHEY, CDR2 SMNVEV (reference sequence). This CDR3 has 16 residues. The V end lost 4 bases, the J end lost 7 bases, and 21 bases lay between the germline ends. For the CDR3, the DNA is TGTGCCAGCAGTTATACGGGACTTCAAAAATCGAATACGCAGTATTTT. The encoded protein is CASSYTGLQKSNTQYF.

The V gene is TRBV28, the J gene TRBJ1-3; TRBD1 aligns across 11 bases. CDR1 is MDHEN and CDR2 is SYDVKM in the germline V gene. CDR3 length: 14 residues. With V trimmed by 6 bases and J by 6 bases, 4 bases remained unmatched. As DNA, the CDR3 is TGTGCCAGCAGCGATGGACAGGGGGCAAACACCATATATTTT. Its protein product is CASSDGQGANTIYF.

This chain links TRBV6-2 or TRBV6-3 with TRBJ2-3, with TRBD2 matching over 12 bases. Germline V CDR1 and CDR2: MNHEY, SVGEGT. CDR3 length: 16 amino acids. Trimming removed 3 bases from V and 2 bases from J; junction bases left unmatched: 3. CDR3 sequence: CASSYGLAGITDTQYF. CDR3 nucleotides: TGTGCCAGCAGTTATGGACTAGCGGGGATCACAGATACGCAGTATTTT.

The chain uses TRBV10-2 and TRBJ1-2; unclear D gene. V lost 2 bases and J lost 2, with 6 bases in between. CDR1 and CDR2 (germline): WSHSY, SAAADI. CDR3 length equals 13 residues. The CDR3 here is CASSENTNYGYTF. In DNA form, the CDR3 reads TGCGCCAGCAGTGAGAACACGAACTATGGCTACACCTTC.

This chain links TRBV28 with TRBJ1-5, with 11 bases lining up with TRBD1. This CDR3 contains 15 residues. Germline V lookup: CDR1 MDHEN, CDR2 SYDVKM. V lost 3 bases to trimming and J lost 4 bases; unmatched junction nucleotides: 2. The CDR3 coding sequence is TGTGCCAGCAGTTTGGGGACAGGGGGGAATCAGCCCCAGCATTTT. Protein sequence: CASSLGTGGNQPQHF.

The V gene is TRBV4-1, the J gene TRBJ1-1; 8 bases align to TRBD1. The CDR3 is made up of 13 amino acids. V was pared by 1 base and J by 7 bases, with 2 bases of the junction left unmatched. From germline, CDR1 is MGHRA and CDR2 YSYEKL. In DNA form, the CDR3 reads TGCGCCAGCAGCCAAGTAGGGACAGGTGAAGCTTTCTTT. Translated, it gives CASSQVGTGEAFF.